These T cell receptor beta chains were read from a single sample in a study of shared clonotypes between healthy human individuals. The repertoire was sequenced with immunoSEQ multiplex PCR; TCRdb's copy has only in-frame clones and lacks some. The sample has around 2,000,000 clones, about 95% seen once. Sequencing was performed on naive CD8+ T cells sorted from blood. These receptors came from a man aged 18 to 30 in good health. Both conserved end residues are part of each CDR3. Each record gives: J gene, clone size, CDR3 length, D gene, V gene, CDR3 DNA, CDR3 protein. The D gene is left open where the match is weak. Size tells how often a clone was seen (once, few, many) or the class of an expanded clone, and some rows leave it out.

j_gene: TRBJ2-7; abundance: -; len: 14; d_gene: TRBD1; v_gene: TRBV5-4; CDR3nt: TGTGCCAGCAGCTTGGAACAGGGGATCTACGAGCAGTACTTC; CDR3aa: CASSLEQGIYEQYF
j_gene: TRBJ2-1; abundance: -; len: 14; d_gene: -; v_gene: TRBV25-1; CDR3nt: TGTGCCAGCAGTCTAACAGGGCCAATATGGGAGCAGTTCTTC; CDR3aa: CASSLTGPIWEQFF
j_gene: TRBJ2-5; abundance: -; len: 15; d_gene: -; v_gene: TRBV15; CDR3nt: TGTGCCACCAGCAGTCTCCCCATAGGGGTGGAGACCCAGTACTTC; CDR3aa: CATSSLPIGVETQYF
j_gene: TRBJ2-2; abundance: -; len: 14; d_gene: TRBD1; v_gene: TRBV28; CDR3nt: TGTGCCAGCAGCCCCAGGGGGCGAACCGGGGAGCTGTTTTTT; CDR3aa: CASSPRGRTGELFF
j_gene: TRBJ2-7; abundance: -; len: 13; d_gene: -; v_gene: TRBV5-4; CDR3nt: TGTGCCAGCAGCTCCAGGGGAGGAGACGAGCAGTACTTC; CDR3aa: CASSSRGGDEQYF
j_gene: TRBJ1-4; abundance: once; len: 14; d_gene: -; v_gene: TRBV6-1; CDR3nt: TGTGCCAGCAGGGGGGTTGCAACTAATGAAAAACTGTTTTTT; CDR3aa: CASRGVATNEKLFF
j_gene: TRBJ2-5; abundance: -; len: 16; d_gene: TRBD2; v_gene: TRBV27; CDR3nt: TGTGCCAGCAGTTTTGGCGGGGGGGAACTTATGGAGACCCAGTACTTC; CDR3aa: CASSFGGGELMETQYF
j_gene: TRBJ1-2; abundance: -; len: 14; d_gene: -; v_gene: TRBV5-4; CDR3nt: TGTGCCAGCAGCTTGTTTGGCTCTTACTATGGCTACACCTTC; CDR3aa: CASSLFGSYYGYTF
j_gene: TRBJ2-7; abundance: -; len: 16; d_gene: TRBD2; v_gene: TRBV4-1; CDR3nt: TGCGCCAGCAGCCAAGCAACTAGCGGATACTCCTACGAGCAGTACTTC; CDR3aa: CASSQATSGYSYEQYF
j_gene: TRBJ2-7; abundance: once; len: 14; d_gene: -; v_gene: TRBV28; CDR3nt: TGTGCCAGCAGTCGAGGGGACGGATACTACGAGCAGTACTTC; CDR3aa: CASSRGDGYYEQYF
j_gene: TRBJ2-7; abundance: -; len: 13; d_gene: -; v_gene: TRBV7-9; CDR3nt: TGTGCCAGCAGCGCAGGCCTTGCCTACGAGCAGTACTTC; CDR3aa: CASSAGLAYEQYF
j_gene: TRBJ2-5; abundance: -; len: 13; d_gene: -; v_gene: TRBV2; CDR3nt: TGTGCCAGCAGTGACAGCGGCAAAGAGACCCAGTACTTC; CDR3aa: CASSDSGKETQYF
j_gene: TRBJ2-2; abundance: -; len: 13; d_gene: -; v_gene: TRBV2; CDR3nt: TGTGCCAGCGATGGGGTGAACACCGGGGAGCTGTTTTTT; CDR3aa: CASDGVNTGELFF
j_gene: TRBJ1-2; abundance: -; len: 16; d_gene: -; v_gene: TRBV14; CDR3nt: TGTGCCAGCAGCCAAGATAATAACGGGCCGTGGTATGGCTACACCTTC; CDR3aa: CASSQDNNGPWYGYTF
j_gene: TRBJ2-1; abundance: -; len: 15; d_gene: TRBD2; v_gene: TRBV5-6; CDR3nt: TGTGCCAGCACCTTTAGCGGGGGGACCTACAATGAGCAGTTCTTC; CDR3aa: CASTFSGGTYNEQFF
j_gene: TRBJ2-6; abundance: -; len: 13; d_gene: -; v_gene: TRBV29-1; CDR3nt: TGCAGCGTTCTTGACCCTGGGGCCAACGTCCTGACTTTC; CDR3aa: CSVLDPGANVLTF
j_gene: TRBJ1-2; abundance: -; len: 13; d_gene: -; v_gene: TRBV4-1; CDR3nt: TGCGCCAGCAGCCAAGAAAACCTCTATGGCTACACCTTC; CDR3aa: CASSQENLYGYTF
j_gene: TRBJ1-4; abundance: -; len: 16; d_gene: -; v_gene: TRBV28; CDR3nt: TGTGCCAGCAGTTTGTCCCCGCCGGTGCAGAATGAAAAACTGTTTTTT; CDR3aa: CASSLSPPVQNEKLFF
j_gene: TRBJ2-2; abundance: -; len: 15; d_gene: -; v_gene: TRBV7-6; CDR3nt: TGTGCCAGCATGCCTGTGGGAGTGAACACCGGGGAGCTGTTTTTT; CDR3aa: CASMPVGVNTGELFF
j_gene: TRBJ1-2; abundance: once; len: 16; d_gene: -; v_gene: TRBV6-4; CDR3nt: TGTGCCAGCAGTGATGGTCAGGCAGGGGAGGTACATGGCTACACCTTC; CDR3aa: CASSDGQAGEVHGYTF
j_gene: TRBJ2-7; abundance: once; len: 14; d_gene: TRBD1; v_gene: TRBV5-8; CDR3nt: TGTGCCAGCAGCTTTTCGGGGACAGGCTACGAGCAGTACTTC; CDR3aa: CASSFSGTGYEQYF
j_gene: TRBJ2-3; abundance: -; len: 14; d_gene: -; v_gene: TRBV9; CDR3nt: TGTGCCAGCAGCGTAGTTCCCGGGGCGGATACGCAGTATTTT; CDR3aa: CASSVVPGADTQYF
j_gene: TRBJ2-5; abundance: -; len: 14; d_gene: -; v_gene: TRBV30; CDR3nt: TGTGCCTGGAGTATTTTGGGCAGGGCGGAGACCCAGTACTTC; CDR3aa: CAWSILGRAETQYF
j_gene: TRBJ2-5; abundance: -; len: 16; d_gene: TRBD2; v_gene: TRBV4-1; CDR3nt: TGCGCCAGCAGCCAAGGCCCAGCGGGGCTGCTAGAGACCCAGTACTTC; CDR3aa: CASSQGPAGLLETQYF
j_gene: TRBJ1-2; abundance: -; len: 14; d_gene: TRBD1; v_gene: TRBV6-5; CDR3nt: TGTGCCAGCAGGGGGGACAGGTTGGACTATGGCTACACCTTC; CDR3aa: CASRGDRLDYGYTF
j_gene: TRBJ1-5; abundance: -; len: 12; d_gene: -; v_gene: TRBV25-1; CDR3nt: TGTGCCAGCCGGGGTGCAGATCAGCCCCAGCATTTT; CDR3aa: CASRGADQPQHF
j_gene: TRBJ2-7; abundance: -; len: 15; d_gene: -; v_gene: TRBV7-9; CDR3nt: TGTGCCAGCAGCTTGCTTCGACCGAATGGCGACGAGCAGTACTTC; CDR3aa: CASSLLRPNGDEQYF
j_gene: TRBJ2-7; abundance: -; len: 17; d_gene: -; v_gene: TRBV5-4; CDR3nt: TGTGCCAGCAGCTGGGGACCCGGGACAAGGGATACCTACGAGCAGTACTTC; CDR3aa: CASSWGPGTRDTYEQYF
j_gene: TRBJ2-5; abundance: -; len: 13; d_gene: TRBD2; v_gene: TRBV11-2; CDR3nt: TGTGCCAGCGAGCGGGAGAATATGGAGACCCAGTACTTC; CDR3aa: CASERENMETQYF
j_gene: TRBJ1-5; abundance: -; len: 17; d_gene: TRBD1; v_gene: TRBV6-4; CDR3nt: TGTGCCAGCAGTGATCCCAGGGGGGCAGGGGGCAATCAGCCCCAGCATTTT; CDR3aa: CASSDPRGAGGNQPQHF
j_gene: TRBJ2-7; abundance: -; len: 13; d_gene: -; v_gene: TRBV6-6; CDR3nt: TGTGCCAGCAGAGGGTCCACCTCCTACGAGCAGTACTTC; CDR3aa: CASRGSTSYEQYF
j_gene: TRBJ1-6; abundance: -; len: 16; d_gene: -; v_gene: TRBV27; CDR3nt: TGTGCCAGCAGTCCAGTCGGGAGCTCCTATAATTCACCCCTCCACTTT; CDR3aa: CASSPVGSSYNSPLHF
j_gene: TRBJ2-3; abundance: -; len: 15; d_gene: -; v_gene: TRBV18; CDR3nt: TGTGCCAGCTCACCACCGGCAGGGGACACAGATACGCAGTATTTT; CDR3aa: CASSPPAGDTDTQYF
j_gene: TRBJ2-7; abundance: -; len: 12; d_gene: -; v_gene: TRBV27; CDR3nt: TGTGCCAGCAGTTCCTTTCTAGACGAGCAGTACTTC; CDR3aa: CASSSFLDEQYF
j_gene: TRBJ2-7; abundance: -; len: 13; d_gene: -; v_gene: TRBV9; CDR3nt: TGTGCCAGCAGCGAGGGTTTATTCTACGAGCAGTACTTC; CDR3aa: CASSEGLFYEQYF
j_gene: TRBJ2-3; abundance: -; len: 16; d_gene: -; v_gene: TRBV5-6; CDR3nt: TGTGCCAGCAGCTTGGTTGGGTCAACTAGCACAGATACGCAGTATTTT; CDR3aa: CASSLVGSTSTDTQYF
j_gene: TRBJ2-3; abundance: -; len: 15; d_gene: TRBD2; v_gene: TRBV19; CDR3nt: TGTGCCAGTAGTATAGGGACTAGCGGAGCAGATACGCAGTATTTT; CDR3aa: CASSIGTSGADTQYF
j_gene: TRBJ2-5; abundance: -; len: 16; d_gene: TRBD2; v_gene: TRBV9; CDR3nt: TGTGCCAGCAGCCCGCGGGGAGGCGGGGGGCAAGAGACCCAGTACTTC; CDR3aa: CASSPRGGGGQETQYF
j_gene: TRBJ1-2; abundance: -; len: 16; d_gene: TRBD1; v_gene: TRBV27; CDR3nt: TGTGCCAGCAGTGGGTTGACGGGACAGGGTCCTTATGGCTACACCTTC; CDR3aa: CASSGLTGQGPYGYTF
j_gene: TRBJ2-7; abundance: -; len: 15; d_gene: -; v_gene: TRBV7-6; CDR3nt: TGTGCCAGCAGCTTAGCGCTAGGAATGACCTACGAGCAGTACTTC; CDR3aa: CASSLALGMTYEQYF
j_gene: TRBJ2-5; abundance: -; len: 14; d_gene: -; v_gene: TRBV27; CDR3nt: TGTGCCAGCAGTTTATTAGGCTCTCGGGAGACCCAGTACTTC; CDR3aa: CASSLLGSRETQYF
j_gene: TRBJ2-7; abundance: -; len: 14; d_gene: -; v_gene: TRBV2; CDR3nt: TGTGCCAGCAGTGAGGAGGGGGAGTTCTACGAGCAGTACTTC; CDR3aa: CASSEEGEFYEQYF
j_gene: TRBJ1-1; abundance: -; len: 13; d_gene: -; v_gene: TRBV7-9; CDR3nt: TGTGCCAGCAGCCTGGGGGTGTACCCTGAAGCTTTCTTT; CDR3aa: CASSLGVYPEAFF
j_gene: TRBJ2-3; abundance: -; len: 15; d_gene: -; v_gene: TRBV6-5; CDR3nt: TGTGCCAGCAGGATGACGACCGAGGGCACAGATACGCAGTATTTT; CDR3aa: CASRMTTEGTDTQYF
j_gene: TRBJ2-7; abundance: few; len: 14; d_gene: -; v_gene: TRBV5-6; CDR3nt: TGTGCCAGCAGCTTTGACGGAGCCCCATACGAGCAGTACTTC; CDR3aa: CASSFDGAPYEQYF
j_gene: TRBJ1-5; abundance: -; len: 17; d_gene: TRBD1; v_gene: TRBV6-1; CDR3nt: TGTGCCAGCAGTGAAGAGGTCGACAGGGCTAGCAATCAGCCCCAGCATTTT; CDR3aa: CASSEEVDRASNQPQHF
j_gene: TRBJ2-5; abundance: -; len: 12; d_gene: -; v_gene: TRBV5-1; CDR3nt: TGCGCCAGCAGCTGGGACCAAGAGACCCAGTACTTC; CDR3aa: CASSWDQETQYF
j_gene: TRBJ2-7; abundance: -; len: 15; d_gene: -; v_gene: TRBV4-1; CDR3nt: TGCGCCAGCAGCCAAGCCTTGGACGGTCCCTACGAGCAGTACTTC; CDR3aa: CASSQALDGPYEQYF
j_gene: TRBJ2-1; abundance: -; len: 13; d_gene: TRBD2; v_gene: TRBV6-5; CDR3nt: TGTGCCAGCAGTCAGGGACTAGCCGATGAGCAGTTCTTC; CDR3aa: CASSQGLADEQFF
j_gene: TRBJ2-7; abundance: -; len: 15; d_gene: TRBD1; v_gene: TRBV29-1; CDR3nt: TGCAGCGTTGAAGATCGGGGACAGGGGTCCTACGAGCAGTACTTC; CDR3aa: CSVEDRGQGSYEQYF
j_gene: TRBJ2-5; abundance: once; len: 19; d_gene: -; v_gene: TRBV11-2; CDR3nt: TGTGCCAGCAGCTTAGCTTCCCGGGATTCAAAACTAACCCAAGAGACCCAGTACTTC; CDR3aa: CASSLASRDSKLTQETQYF
j_gene: TRBJ1-5; abundance: few; len: 14; d_gene: -; v_gene: TRBV7-9; CDR3nt: TGTGCCAGCAGCCCAATTTTAGGGAATCAGCCCCAGCATTTT; CDR3aa: CASSPILGNQPQHF
j_gene: TRBJ2-5; abundance: -; len: 16; d_gene: TRBD2; v_gene: TRBV13; CDR3nt: TGTGCCAGCAGCGGGCAGATGAGCGGGAATTCACAGACCCAGTACTTC; CDR3aa: CASSGQMSGNSQTQYF
j_gene: TRBJ1-2; abundance: -; len: 16; d_gene: TRBD1; v_gene: TRBV7-9; CDR3nt: TGTGCCAGCAGCTTAAACACAGGGGGAAGAGGGAATGGCTACACCTTC; CDR3aa: CASSLNTGGRGNGYTF
j_gene: TRBJ1-1; abundance: -; len: 13; d_gene: -; v_gene: TRBV7-9; CDR3nt: TGTGCCAGCAGCATATTACTAGGGACTGAAGCTTTCTTT; CDR3aa: CASSILLGTEAFF
j_gene: TRBJ2-7; abundance: once; len: 14; d_gene: TRBD2; v_gene: TRBV5-6; CDR3nt: TGTGCCAGCAGTTTAGTAGCGGGGGGCCTAGTGCAGTACTTC; CDR3aa: CASSLVAGGLVQYF
j_gene: TRBJ2-7; abundance: -; len: 16; d_gene: TRBD1; v_gene: TRBV7-8; CDR3nt: TGTGCCAGCAGCTTTACCGGGACAGGGAAGGGTTACGAGCAGTACTTC; CDR3aa: CASSFTGTGKGYEQYF
j_gene: TRBJ1-1; abundance: -; len: 12; d_gene: TRBD1; v_gene: TRBV7-9; CDR3nt: TGTGCCAGCAGCCCGGACAGGGTTGAAGCTTTCTTT; CDR3aa: CASSPDRVEAFF
j_gene: TRBJ1-1; abundance: -; len: 14; d_gene: -; v_gene: TRBV19; CDR3nt: TGTGCCAGTAGTATATCGAGTTCGAACACTGAAGCTTTCTTT; CDR3aa: CASSISSSNTEAFF